Below are 14 T cell receptor beta chains sequenced from a single sample in a study of T cell responses to AZD1222 COVID-19 vaccine. Sequencing used immunoSEQ multiplex PCR; TCRdb keeps in-frame clones, though not all of them. The table records some 88,000 clones, roughly nine tenths of them present only once. Sequencing used peripheral blood, obtained on day 0 of AZD1222 vaccination. These receptors originate from an adult in good health.

This chain connects TRBV10-3 to TRBJ1-1, with 8 positions matching TRBD1. J lost 1 base, V lost 4 bases, and 2 bases had no gene match. This CDR3 comprises 14 residues. Germline CDR1 reads ENHRY; CDR2 reads SYGVKD. For the CDR3, the DNA is TGTGCCATCAGTGGAGACAGGGGGAACACTGAAGCTTTCTTT. Translation: CAISGDRGNTEAFF.

CDR3 sequence reads: CASSYLEEGTEAFF. Written as DNA, the CDR3 is TGTGCCAGCAGTTATTTGGAGGAGGGCACTGAAGCTTTCTTT. The chain joins TRBV6-2 or TRBV6-3 to TRBJ1-1; D gene ambiguous. The CDR3 loop spans 14 amino acids. V lost 3 bases, J lost 4 bases, and 12 bases lay in between. The germline V gene has CDR1 MNHEY and CDR2 SVGEGT.

The chain combines TRBV7-9 with TRBJ2-7; maybe TRBD1 (6 bases). Trimming cost V 6 bases and J 5 bases, with 17 bases left between them. The CDR3 has 14 amino acids. Germline V gives CDR1 SEHNR, CDR2 FQNEAQ (reference sequence). CDR3 amino acids: CASSLTTGIHEQYF. DNA for the CDR3: TGTGCCAGCAGTCTAACAACAGGGATCCACGAGCAGTACTTC.

The chain's CDR3 is CASSRDRVYEQYF. CDR3 nucleotides: TGTGCCAGCAGTCGGGACAGGGTTTACGAGCAGTACTTC. This sequence joins TRBV2 and TRBJ2-7; 9 nucleotides match TRBD1. CDR3 length equals 13 residues. Trimming cost V 5 bases and J 4 bases; bases outside gene matches: 3. The germline gives CDR1 SNHLY, CDR2 FYNNEI.

The chain is built from TRBV9 and TRBJ2-7, with TRBD2 matching over 12 bases. Germline CDR1 and CDR2: SGDLS and YYNGEE. V dropped 2 bases and J dropped 3; count of bases not matched to a gene: 6. There are 16 residues in the CDR3. The CDR3, as DNA: TGTGCCAGCAGCGTTGAGGCGACTAGCGGGAGCTACGAGCAGTACTTC. Translated, it gives CASSVEATSGSYEQYF.

The chain joins TRBV29-1 to TRBJ2-3, with D perhaps TRBD2 (6 bases). This CDR3 is 15 amino acids long. Between the trimmed V and J ends, which lost 3 bases and 0 bases, there was a span of 13 bases. The germline gives CDR1 SQVTM, CDR2 ANQGSEA. The CDR3 loop is CSVENGGTSTDTQYF. The CDR3 DNA sequence: TGCAGCGTTGAGAATGGCGGGACCAGCACAGATACGCAGTATTTT.

This sequence joins TRBV27 and TRBJ2-7, with D perhaps being TRBD1 or TRBD2 (5 bases each). The CDR3 is 12 amino acids. Germline V lookup: CDR1 MNHEY, CDR2 SMNVEV (reference sequence). V shed 6 bases and J shed 5 bases, with 11 bases lying between them. The CDR3 DNA reads TGTGCCAGCAGGGGACGGTTTGACGAGCAGTACTTC. Protein: CASRGRFDEQYF.

The chain employs TRBV2 and TRBJ1-5; 8 positions match TRBD1. The V and J ends lost 4 bases and 6 bases, in that order; junction bases with no gene match: 5. This CDR3 has 14 amino acids. Germline V gene lookup returns CDR1 SNHLY and CDR2 FYNNEI. The CDR3 loop is CASSAQGAGQPQHF. The CDR3 DNA reads TGTGCCAGCAGTGCCCAGGGGGCAGGTCAGCCCCAGCATTTT.

This clone was found once. V usage is TRBV28 and J usage is TRBJ2-3, with unresolved D. The CDR3 length is 15 residues. Germline V gene lookup returns CDR1 MDHEN and CDR2 SYDVKM. Trimming took off 4 bases at V and 9 bases at J, with 20 bases between the two ends. CDR3 nucleotide sequence: TGTGCCAGCAGTTACTCTCAAGGGTTTGGCGGAACGCAGTATTTT. Translated: CASSYSQGFGGTQYF.

This sequence joins TRBV5-1 and TRBJ2-1; D ambiguous. Trimming removed 2 bases at V and 10 bases at J, with 7 bases between. CDR1 and CDR2 from the germline V gene are SGHRS and YFSETQ. The CDR3 covers 11 residues. The CDR3 bases are TGCGCCAGCAGCTTAGACCAAGAGCAGTTCTTC. It codes for CASSLDQEQFF.

This chain uses TRBV19 with TRBJ2-7; perhaps D is TRBD1 or TRBD2 (5 bases each). The germline gives CDR1 LNHDA, CDR2 SQIVND (reference sequence). The CDR3 extends over 12 amino acids. V shed 2 bases and J shed 5 bases, with 7 bases lying between them. CDR3 coding DNA: TGTGCCAGTAGTATAAGAGGGGACGAGCAGTACTTC. Translated: CASSIRGDEQYF.

This clone occurred a few times. V and J are TRBV24-1 and TRBJ2-3, with TRBD1 matching 8 bases. In germline, CDR1 is KGHDR, CDR2 SFDVKD. The V segment lost 5 bases and the J segment 0 bases; nucleotides outside the gene matches: 0. CDR3 size: 14 residues. The CDR3 region has the DNA TGTGCCACCAGTGCAGGGGGCAGCACAGATACGCAGTATTTT. Its protein product is CATSAGGSTDTQYF.

The chain's CDR3 is CASSRRSNPDTQYF. In nucleotides, the CDR3 is TGTGCCAGCTCACGAAGGAGCAATCCAGATACGCAGTATTTT. This chain links TRBV18 with TRBJ2-3; no clear D gene. This CDR3 comprises 14 residues. The V gene's germline CDR1 is KGHSH and CDR2 LQKENI. Trimming took 4 bases from V and 4 from J, leaving 12 bases between them.

The V call is TRBV5-4, the J call TRBJ2-3; D may correspond to TRBD1 or TRBD2 (5 bases each). CDR3 length: 13 residues. Trimming shortened V by 3 bases and J by 6 bases, and 11 bases separated the two germline ends. Germline V lookup: CDR1 SGHNT, CDR2 YYREEE (reference sequence). The CDR3 nucleotides read TGTGCCAGCAGCTGGGGGACCTCGGATACGCAGTATTTT. Translated, it gives CASSWGTSDTQYF.